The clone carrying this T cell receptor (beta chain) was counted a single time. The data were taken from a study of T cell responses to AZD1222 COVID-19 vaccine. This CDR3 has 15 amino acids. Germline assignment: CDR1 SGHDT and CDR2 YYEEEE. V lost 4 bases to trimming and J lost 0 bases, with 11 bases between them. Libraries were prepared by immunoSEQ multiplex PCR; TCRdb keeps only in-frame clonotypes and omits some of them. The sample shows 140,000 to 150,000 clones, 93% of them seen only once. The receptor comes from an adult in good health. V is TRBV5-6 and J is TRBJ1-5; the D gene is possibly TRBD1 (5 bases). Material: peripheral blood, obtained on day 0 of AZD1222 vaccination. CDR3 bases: TGTGCCAGCAGCCAAGACAGATATAGCAATCAGCCCCAGCATTTT. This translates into CASSQDRYSNQPQHF.